A single sample gave rise to the 5 T cell receptor beta chains below, sequenced in a study of PD-1 blockade in classical Hodgkin lymphoma (dated by TCRdb to between 2020 and 2021). This specimen's time point label, interpreted: cycle 4 day 1 (C4D1), after more than 5 weeks of nivolumab. All trial patients had relapsed after autologous stem cell transplantation, with cohorts A, B and C differing in prior brentuximab vedotin exposure. Preparation of the library involved the immunoSEQ multiplex PCR assay. This is the immuneACCESS table as TCRdb keeps it, with only in-frame sequences that have V and J called. A part of the clones is gone; compared with another copy, unresolved V genes explain less than half, and the rest is unexplained. Here the sample has approximately 89,000 clones; 83% occur a single time. Jointly, the top ten make up about 17% of the sample. The sequences come from peripheral blood mononuclear cells (PBMCs), collected before the fourth cycle of nivolumab. The receptors come from a human donor with classical Hodgkin lymphoma.

This chain connects TRBV6-1 to TRBJ1-4; 10 bases match TRBD1. CDR1 is MNHNS, CDR2 SASEGT, per germline. J lost 7 bases, V lost 6 bases, and 2 bases had no gene match. The CDR3 totals 13 residues. This CDR3 is CASRTGGGEKLFF. The DNA for the CDR3 is TGTGCCAGCAGGACAGGGGGCGGTGAAAAACTGTTTTTT.

The chain has TRBV18 and TRBJ2-7, with 10 bases fitting TRBD1. This CDR3 has 17 amino acids. The germline CDR1 and CDR2 sequences are KGHSH and LQKENI. After removal of 6 bases from V and 2 bases from J, the junction contained 13 bases not matched to a gene. In DNA, the CDR3 is TGTGCCAGCTCCCGAGGGGATACCGGGACAGGGGCCTACGAGCAGTACTTC. It translates to CASSRGDTGTGAYEQYF.

The genes are TRBV29-1 and TRBJ1-5; D not certain. The CDR3 totals 14 residues. The germline gives CDR1 SQVTM, CDR2 ANQGSEA. V was cut by 4 bases and J by 6 bases, with 16 bases left in between. The CDR3: CSVARPHRSQPQHF. CDR3 bases: TGCAGCGTTGCCCGACCTCACCGGAGTCAGCCCCAGCATTTT.

This clone was observed once. The V call is TRBV10-2, the J call TRBJ1-1; D perhaps matches TRBD1 (5 bases). V was shortened by 11 bases and J by 5 bases, with 21 bases between the two germline ends. This CDR3 has 14 residues. Germline CDR1 WSHSY, CDR2 SAAADI. As DNA, the CDR3 is TGCGCCTCCAGATTAGACAGCGGTGGAACTGAAGCTTTCTTT. Its translation: CASRLDSGGTEAFF.

This clone has a single count. The V and J genes are TRBV21-1 and TRBJ2-7; the table's TRBD2 call for D was not verified on the DNA. TRBV21-1 is given as a pseudogene. This CDR3 has 16 amino acids. The CDR3 region has the DNA TGTGCCAGCAGGAACTCCGAGTGCGCGAGCACCTACGAGCAGTACTTC. Amino acid sequence: CASRNSECASTYEQYF.